The T cell receptor beta chain under discussion was sequenced for a study of control samples from healthy donors and cancer patients. Using immunoSEQ multiplex PCR, the repertoire was profiled, and TCRdb retains in-frame clones only, with some absent. The sample includes roughly 130,000 clones, 93% of them seen just once. The CDR3 is made up of 16 amino acids. V lost 1 base and J lost 1, with 10 bases in between. Looked up from germline, CDR1 is SGHAT and CDR2 is FQNNGV. Sequenced material: PBMCs. V gene TRBV11-2 combines with J gene TRBJ2-2; D unclear. This clonotype originated in a man aged 45-65 years with head and neck cancer. The CDR3 DNA reads TGTGCCAGCAGCTTAGGCATGGGCGGGAACACCGGGGAGCTGTTTTTT. Translation gives CASSLGMGGNTGELFF.